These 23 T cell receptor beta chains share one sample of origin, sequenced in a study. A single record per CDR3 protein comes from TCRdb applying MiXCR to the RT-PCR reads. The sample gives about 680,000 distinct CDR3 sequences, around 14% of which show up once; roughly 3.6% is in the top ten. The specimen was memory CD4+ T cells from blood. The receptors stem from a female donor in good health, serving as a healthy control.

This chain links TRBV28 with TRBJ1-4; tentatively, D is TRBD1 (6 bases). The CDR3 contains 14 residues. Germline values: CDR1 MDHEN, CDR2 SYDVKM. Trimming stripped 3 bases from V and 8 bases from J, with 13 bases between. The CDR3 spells CASSFLGGGEKLFF. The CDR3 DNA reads TGTGCCAGCAGTTTTCTGGGGGGCGGAGAAAAACTGTTTTTT.

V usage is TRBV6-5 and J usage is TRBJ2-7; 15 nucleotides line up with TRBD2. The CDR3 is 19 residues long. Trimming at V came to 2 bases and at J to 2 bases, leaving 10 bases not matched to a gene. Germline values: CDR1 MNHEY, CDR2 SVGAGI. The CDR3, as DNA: TGTGCCAGCAGTTACCGCGGACTAGCGGGAGGGCATGAGACCTACGAGCAGTACTTC. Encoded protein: CASSYRGLAGGHETYEQYF.

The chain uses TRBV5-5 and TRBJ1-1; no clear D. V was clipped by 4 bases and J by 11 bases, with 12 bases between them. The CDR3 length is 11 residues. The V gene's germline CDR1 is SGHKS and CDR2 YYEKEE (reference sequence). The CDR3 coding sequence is TGTGCCAGCAGCCAAAGTTGGGGTGCTTTCTTT. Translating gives CASSQSWGAFF. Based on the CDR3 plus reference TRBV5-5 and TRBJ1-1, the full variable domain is DAGVTQSPTHLIKTRGQQVTLRCSPISGHKSVSWYQQVLGQGPQFIFQYYEKEERGRGNFPDRFSARQFPNYSSELNVNALLLGDSALYLCASSQSWGAFFGQGTRLTVV.

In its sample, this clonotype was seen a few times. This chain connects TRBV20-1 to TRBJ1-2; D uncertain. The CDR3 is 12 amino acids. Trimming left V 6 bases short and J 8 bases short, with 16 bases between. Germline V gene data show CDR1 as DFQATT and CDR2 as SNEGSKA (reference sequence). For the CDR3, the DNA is TGCAGTGCGCGGACCCCGACGGGGGGCTACACCTTC. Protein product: CSARTPTGGYTF.

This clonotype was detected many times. The CDR3 here is CSASTAKEGSPLHF. For the CDR3, the DNA is TGCAGTGCTAGTACAGCAAAAGAGGGTTCACCCCTCCACTTT. The V call is TRBV20-1, the J call TRBJ1-6, with D unclear. The ends were cut back, 3 bases at V and 9 bases at J, with 15 bases in the middle. There are 14 residues in the CDR3. Germline CDR1 and CDR2: DFQATT and SNEGSKA (reference sequence).

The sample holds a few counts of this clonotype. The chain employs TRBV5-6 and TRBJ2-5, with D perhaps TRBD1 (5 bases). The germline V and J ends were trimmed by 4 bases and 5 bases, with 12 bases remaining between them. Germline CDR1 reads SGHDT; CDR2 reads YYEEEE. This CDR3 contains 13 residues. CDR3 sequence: CASSPTDRETQYF. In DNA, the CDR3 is TGTGCCAGCAGCCCGACAGATCGCGAGACCCAGTACTTC. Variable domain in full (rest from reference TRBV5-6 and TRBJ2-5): DAGVTQSPTHLIKTRGQQVTLRCSPKSGHDTVSWYQQALGQGPQFIFQYYEEEERQRGNFPDRFSGHQFPNYSSELNVNALLLGDSALYLCASSPTDRETQYFGPGTRLLVL.

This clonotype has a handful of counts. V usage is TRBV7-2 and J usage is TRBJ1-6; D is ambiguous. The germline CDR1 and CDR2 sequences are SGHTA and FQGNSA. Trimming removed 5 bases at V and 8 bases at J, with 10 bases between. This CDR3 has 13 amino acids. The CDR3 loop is CASSPSRDSPLHF. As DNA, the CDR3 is TGTGCCAGCAGCCCATCCCGAGATTCACCCCTCCACTTT.

This chain's CDR3 is CASSQRVIMNTEAFF. The DNA of the CDR3 is TGTGCCAGCTCACAGAGGGTCATTATGAACACTGAAGCTTTCTTT. This chain uses TRBV18 with TRBJ1-1; D gene ambiguous. The CDR3 has 15 amino acids. From germline, CDR1 is KGHSH and CDR2 LQKENI. V lost 4 bases to trimming and J lost 0 bases, with 12 bases between them.

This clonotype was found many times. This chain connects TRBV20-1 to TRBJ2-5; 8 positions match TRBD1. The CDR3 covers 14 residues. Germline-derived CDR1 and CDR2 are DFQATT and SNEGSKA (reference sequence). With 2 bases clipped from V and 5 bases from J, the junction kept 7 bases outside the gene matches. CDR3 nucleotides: TGCAGTGCTAGACCCCGGACAGGGTTCGAGACCCAGTACTTC. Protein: CSARPRTGFETQYF.

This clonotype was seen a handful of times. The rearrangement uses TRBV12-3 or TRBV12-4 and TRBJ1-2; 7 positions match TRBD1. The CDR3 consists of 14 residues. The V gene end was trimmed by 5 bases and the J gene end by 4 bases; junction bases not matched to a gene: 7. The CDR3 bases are TGTGCCAGCAGTGGGACAGCGACTTTCTATGGCTACACCTTC. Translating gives CASSGTATFYGYTF.

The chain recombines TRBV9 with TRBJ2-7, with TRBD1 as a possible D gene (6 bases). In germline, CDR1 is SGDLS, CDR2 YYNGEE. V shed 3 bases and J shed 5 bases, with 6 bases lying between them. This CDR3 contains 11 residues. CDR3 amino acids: CASSDRDEQYF. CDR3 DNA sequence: TGTGCCAGCAGCGACAGGGACGAGCAGTACTTC.

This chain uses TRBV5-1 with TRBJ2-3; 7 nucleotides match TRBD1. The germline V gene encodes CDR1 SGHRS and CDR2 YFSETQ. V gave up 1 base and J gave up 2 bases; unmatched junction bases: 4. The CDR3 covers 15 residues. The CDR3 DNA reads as TGCGCCAGCAGCTTGACGACAGGGTTCACAGATACGCAGTATTTT. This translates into CASSLTTGFTDTQYF.

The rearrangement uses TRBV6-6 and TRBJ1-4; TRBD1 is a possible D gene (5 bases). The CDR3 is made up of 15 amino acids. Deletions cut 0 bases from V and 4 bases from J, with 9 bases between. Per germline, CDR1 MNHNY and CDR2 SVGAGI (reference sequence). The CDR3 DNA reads TGTGCCAGCAGTTACTCGACGGGACTTAATGAAAAACTGTTTTTT. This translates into CASSYSTGLNEKLFF.

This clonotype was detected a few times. CDR3: CSVQEQGANTEAFF. In DNA form, the CDR3 reads TGCAGCGTACAAGAACAGGGGGCGAACACTGAAGCTTTCTTT. J is TRBJ1-1 and V is TRBV29-1, with 9 bases identical to TRBD1. CDR3 length: 14 residues. Per the germline V gene, CDR1 is SQVTM and CDR2 is ANQGSEA. The ends lost 6 bases at V and 1 base at J; junction bases unmatched: 6.

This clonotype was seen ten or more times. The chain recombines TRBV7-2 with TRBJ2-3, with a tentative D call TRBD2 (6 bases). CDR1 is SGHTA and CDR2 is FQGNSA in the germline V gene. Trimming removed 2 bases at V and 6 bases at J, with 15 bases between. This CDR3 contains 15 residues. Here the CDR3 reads CASSLWAGRSDTQYF. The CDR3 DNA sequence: TGTGCCAGCAGCTTATGGGCCGGGAGATCCGATACGCAGTATTTT.

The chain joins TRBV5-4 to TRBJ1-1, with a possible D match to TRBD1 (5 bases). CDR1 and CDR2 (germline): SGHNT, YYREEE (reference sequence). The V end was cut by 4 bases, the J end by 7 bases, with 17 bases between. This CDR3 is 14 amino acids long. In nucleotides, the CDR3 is TGTGCCAGCAGCCCGGACATAGGGGCAGGTGAAGCTTTCTTT. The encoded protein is CASSPDIGAGEAFF.

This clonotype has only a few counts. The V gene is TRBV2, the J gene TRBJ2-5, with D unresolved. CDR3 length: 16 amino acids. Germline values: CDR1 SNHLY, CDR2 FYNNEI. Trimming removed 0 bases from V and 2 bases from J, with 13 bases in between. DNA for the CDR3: TGTGCCAGCAGTGAAGCGCTTCAAGCCTTACAAGAGACCCAGTACTTC. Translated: CASSEALQALQETQYF. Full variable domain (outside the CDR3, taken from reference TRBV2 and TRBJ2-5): EPEVTQTPSHQVTQMGQEVILRCVPISNHLYFYWYRQILGQKVEFLVSFYNNEISEKSEIFDDQFSVERPDGSNFTLKIRSTKLEDSAMYFCASSEALQALQETQYFGPGTRLLVL.

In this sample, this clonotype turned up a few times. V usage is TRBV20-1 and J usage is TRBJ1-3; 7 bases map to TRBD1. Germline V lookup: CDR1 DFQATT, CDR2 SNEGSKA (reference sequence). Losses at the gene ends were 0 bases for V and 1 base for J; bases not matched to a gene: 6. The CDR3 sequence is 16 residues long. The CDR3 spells CSARDGGQRSGNTIYF. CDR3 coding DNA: TGCAGTGCTAGAGATGGGGGACAGCGATCTGGAAACACCATATATTTT.

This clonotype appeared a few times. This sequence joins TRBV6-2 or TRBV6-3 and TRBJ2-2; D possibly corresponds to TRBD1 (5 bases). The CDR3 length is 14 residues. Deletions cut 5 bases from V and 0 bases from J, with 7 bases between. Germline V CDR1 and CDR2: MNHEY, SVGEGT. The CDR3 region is CASSGHPNTGELFF. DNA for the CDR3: TGTGCCAGCAGTGGACACCCGAACACCGGGGAGCTGTTTTTT.

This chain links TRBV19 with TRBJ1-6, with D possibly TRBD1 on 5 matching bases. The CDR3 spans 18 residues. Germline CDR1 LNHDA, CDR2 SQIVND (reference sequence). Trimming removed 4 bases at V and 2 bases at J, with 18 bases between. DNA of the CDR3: TGTGCCAGTAGTACCCGGGATGGCAGGGCCGCCTATAATTCACCCCTCCACTTT. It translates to CASSTRDGRAAYNSPLHF.

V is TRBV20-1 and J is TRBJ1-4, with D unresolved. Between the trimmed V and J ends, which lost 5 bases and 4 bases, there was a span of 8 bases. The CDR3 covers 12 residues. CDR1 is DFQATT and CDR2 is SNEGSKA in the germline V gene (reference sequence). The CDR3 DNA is TGCAGTGCTTCCGGGCTTAATGAAAAACTGTTTTTT. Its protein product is CSASGLNEKLFF.

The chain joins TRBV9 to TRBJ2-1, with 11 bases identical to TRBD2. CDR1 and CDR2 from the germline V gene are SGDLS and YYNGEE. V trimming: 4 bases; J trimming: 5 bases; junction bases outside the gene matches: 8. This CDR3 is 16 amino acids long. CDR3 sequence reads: CASSRAGLAEHNEQFF. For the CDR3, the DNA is TGTGCCAGCAGCCGAGCGGGACTAGCGGAACACAATGAGCAGTTCTTC.

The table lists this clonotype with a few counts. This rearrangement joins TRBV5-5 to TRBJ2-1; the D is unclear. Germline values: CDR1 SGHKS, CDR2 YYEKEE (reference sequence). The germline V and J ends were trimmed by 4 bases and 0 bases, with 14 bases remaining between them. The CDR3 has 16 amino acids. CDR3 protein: CASSLSVEISYNEQFF. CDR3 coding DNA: TGTGCCAGCAGCCTCAGTGTGGAGATCTCCTACAATGAGCAGTTCTTC. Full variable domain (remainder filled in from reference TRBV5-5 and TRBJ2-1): DAGVTQSPTHLIKTRGQQVTLRCSPISGHKSVSWYQQVLGQGPQFIFQYYEKEERGRGNFPDRFSARQFPNYSSELNVNALLLGDSALYLCASSLSVEISYNEQFFGPGTRLTVL.